This T cell receptor (beta chain) derives from a study of technical replicates of blood from a few donors. Some clones are missing from TCRdb's copy, which holds only in-frame ones; the method was immunoSEQ multiplex PCR. The top ten clones hold roughly 0.25% of a sample with under 95,000 clones, around 94% of them seen once. The germline V gene has CDR1 SGHAT and CDR2 FQNNGV. Trimming took 5 bases from V and 4 from J, leaving 15 bases between them. This CDR3 is built from 14 residues. The receptor comes from a human donor in good health. V gene TRBV11-2 combines with J gene TRBJ2-7; the D gene is possibly TRBD2 (6 bases). The source material was T cells isolated from PBMCs. In nucleotides, the CDR3 is TGTGCCAGCAGCCGTTTCGGTGCGGGGTACGAGCAGTACTTC. It translates to CASSRFGAGYEQYF.